Below, one T cell receptor (beta chain) is given with its context. The sample originates from a study of control samples from healthy donors and cancer patients. Produced via immunoSEQ multiplex PCR; TCRdb's table is partial and in-frame only. Of 150,000 to 180,000 clones listed, approximately 93% are singletons. J gave up 8 bases and V 0 bases, and 9 bases lay outside the gene matches. The germline CDR1 and CDR2 sequences are MNHNS and SASEGT. The CDR3 spans 15 residues. Sequenced material: blood. The sequence derives from a middle-aged man in good health. J is TRBJ1-2 and V is TRBV6-1, with 7 nucleotides matching TRBD1. DNA of the CDR3: TGTGCCAGCAGTGAAGCGGGCCGACAGGGTGACGGCTACACCTTC. Amino acids: CASSEAGRQGDGYTF.